The 31 T cell receptor beta chains below were found in one sample sequenced in a study of T cell responses to AZD1222 COVID-19 vaccine. Assay used: immunoSEQ multiplex PCR; TCRdb lists only in-frame clones, some missing. Among around 99,000 clones listed, around 91% were seen once. This material consisted of peripheral blood, taken on day 0 of AZD1222 vaccination. The receptors derive from an adult in good health.

The chain uses TRBV7-2 and TRBJ2-3; D gene ambiguous. Germline values: CDR1 SGHTA, CDR2 FQGNSA. The CDR3 covers 13 residues. Trimming shortened V by 4 bases and J by 4 bases, and 9 bases separated the two germline ends. The CDR3 bases are TGTGCCAGCAGCTCGTTGAGAGCAGATACGCAGTATTTT. Translation: CASSSLRADTQYF.

The chain recombines TRBV5-4 with TRBJ2-7; possibly TRBD1 for D (6 bases). V was shortened by 3 bases and J by 1 base, with 11 bases between the two germline ends. CDR1 is SGHNT, CDR2 YYREEE, per germline (reference sequence). The CDR3 runs to 14 residues. The CDR3 reads CASSSKDRSYEQYF. The CDR3, as DNA: TGTGCCAGCAGCTCGAAAGACAGGTCCTACGAGCAGTACTTC.

This chain uses TRBV5-1 with TRBJ2-7, with D perhaps matching TRBD1 (5 bases). Germline V lookup: CDR1 SGHRS, CDR2 YFSETQ. V was trimmed by 1 base and J by 6 bases, leaving 11 bases between them. This CDR3 contains 13 residues. CDR3 coding DNA: TGCGCCAGCAGCTTGACAGGATACTCCGAGCAGTACTTC. Its translation is CASSLTGYSEQYF.

The chain couples TRBV5-1 to TRBJ2-5; perhaps TRBD2 as D (5 bases). Germline lookup yields CDR1 SGHRS and CDR2 YFSETQ. The CDR3 runs to 15 residues. With 1 base removed from V and 9 bases from J, the gap between germline ends came to 19 bases. The CDR3 DNA reads as TGCGCCAGCAGCTTGTACGACTCCTCCATCGGGGCCCAGTACTTC. This sequence encodes CASSLYDSSIGAQYF.

The chain links TRBV3-1 (or the pseudogene TRBV3-2) to TRBJ1-3; D might be TRBD1 (6 bases). The V end was cut by 4 bases, the J end by 3 bases, with 7 bases between. CDR1 is LGHDT and CDR2 is YNNKEL in the germline V gene (reference sequence). CDR3 size: 13 residues. The DNA of the CDR3 is TGTGCCAGCAGCCTACAGGGTGGAAACACCATATATTTT. It codes for CASSLQGGNTIYF.

This rearrangement joins TRBV7-9 to TRBJ2-5; TRBD2 matches 11 bases. Germline CDR1 reads SEHNR; CDR2 reads FQNEAQ (reference sequence). The CDR3 sequence is 16 residues long. Trimming took 5 bases from V and 2 from J; bases not matched to a gene: 7. CDR3 region: CASSLALAGGQETQYF. The DNA of the CDR3 is TGTGCCAGCAGCCTCGCCCTAGCGGGGGGACAAGAGACCCAGTACTTC.

This chain connects TRBV5-1 to TRBJ1-4, with D uncertain. This CDR3 region has 13 residues. V gave up 1 base and J gave up 8 bases, with 9 bases separating them. CDR1 is SGHRS and CDR2 is YFSETQ in the germline V gene. In DNA, the CDR3 is TGCGCCAGCAGCTTGAAACCGGTCGAAAAACTGTTTTTT. Its translation is CASSLKPVEKLFF.

In its sample, this clone was seen a few times. The J gene is TRBJ1-5, the V gene TRBV7-9; 7 bases fit TRBD1. In germline, CDR1 is SEHNR, CDR2 FQNEAQ (reference sequence). This CDR3 region has 15 residues. J was trimmed by 7 bases and V by 5 bases; bases with no gene match: 11. This CDR3 reads CASSRGRGQNQPQHF. CDR3 DNA sequence: TGTGCCAGCAGCCGGGGGAGGGGGCAGAACCAGCCCCAGCATTTT.

This chain connects TRBV19 to TRBJ2-7; no definite D call. In germline, CDR1 is LNHDA, CDR2 SQIVND (reference sequence). The CDR3 contains 13 residues. V dropped 3 bases and J dropped 2 bases, with 8 bases sitting between them. The CDR3 here is CASSIRLAYEQYF. For the CDR3, the DNA is TGTGCCAGTAGTATCCGTCTCGCCTACGAGCAGTACTTC.

This clone was observed once. The chain carries TRBV6-5 and TRBJ1-2, with 11 bases matching TRBD1. J lost 4 bases, V lost 6 bases, and 7 bases had no gene match. CDR1 is MNHEY, CDR2 SVGAGI, per germline. This CDR3 spans 15 amino acids. The CDR3 nucleotides are TGTGCCAGCAGCTTACGGGACAGGGGGAGCTATGGCTACACCTTC. It translates to CASSLRDRGSYGYTF.

The chain uses TRBV7-7 and TRBJ2-2; 7 bases align to TRBD1. This CDR3 comprises 15 residues. In germline, CDR1 is SSHAT, CDR2 FNYEAQ (reference sequence). The ends lost 1 base at V and 3 bases at J; junction bases unmatched: 2. The CDR3 reads CASSLGDSYTGELFF. In DNA, the CDR3 is TGTGCCAGCAGCTTAGGGGACAGTTACACCGGGGAGCTGTTTTTT.

The chain joins TRBV15 to TRBJ2-5; the match to TRBD2 covers 9 bases. V was pared by 0 bases and J by 2 bases, with 4 bases of the junction left unmatched. Germline loops: CDR1 LNHNV, CDR2 YYDKDF (reference sequence). This CDR3 comprises 16 residues. CDR3 loop: CATSREVRGGQETQYF. For the CDR3, the DNA is TGTGCCACCAGCAGAGAGGTGCGGGGGGGGCAAGAGACCCAGTACTTC. Supplemented by reference TRBV15 and TRBJ2-5, the full variable domain reads DAMVIQNPRYQVTQFGKPVTLSCSQTLNHNVMYWYQQKSSQAPKLLFHYYDKDFNNEADTPDNFQSRRPNTSFCFLDIRSPGLGDTAMYLCATSREVRGGQETQYFGPGTRLLVL.

The genes are TRBV7-9 and TRBJ2-2, with TRBD1 matching over 7 bases. The ends lost 4 bases at V and 11 bases at J; junction bases unmatched: 10. Germline-derived CDR1 and CDR2 are SEHNR and FQNEAQ (reference sequence). The CDR3 runs to 14 residues. CDR3 DNA: TGTGCCAGCAGCTCCTGGACAGGATCTTTAGAGCTGTTTTTT. It yields the protein CASSSWTGSLELFF. Variable domain in full (rest from reference TRBV7-9 and TRBJ2-2): DTGVSQNPRHKITKRGQNVTFRCDPISEHNRLYWYRQTLGQGPEFLTYFQNEAQLEKSRLLSDRFSAERPKGSFSTLEIQRTEQGDSAMYLCASSSWTGSLELFFGEGSRLTVL.

The chain has TRBV5-4 and TRBJ2-3; the D gene could be TRBD1 or TRBD2 (6 bases each). The CDR3 loop spans 14 amino acids. CDR1 SGHNT and CDR2 YYREEE come from the germline V gene (reference sequence). Trimming removed 7 bases at V and 2 bases at J, with 14 bases between. The CDR3 sequence is CASGLGGPTDTQYF. The CDR3 DNA sequence: TGTGCCAGCGGCCTGGGGGGCCCCACAGATACGCAGTATTTT.

The chain employs TRBV27 and TRBJ2-7, with 8 nucleotides matching TRBD2. The germline V gene encodes CDR1 MNHEY and CDR2 SMNVEV (reference sequence). J gave up 5 bases and V 3 bases, and 9 bases lay outside the gene matches. This CDR3 comprises 15 residues. The CDR3 DNA is TGTGCCAGCAGTTTTTTGGCGGGGGGCAACAACGAGCAGTACTTC. Its protein product is CASSFLAGGNNEQYF.

This sequence joins TRBV6-2 or TRBV6-3 and TRBJ2-7; D gene uncertain. The germline V gene encodes CDR1 MNHEY and CDR2 SVGEGT. Trimming shortened V by 6 bases and J by 3 bases, and 9 bases separated the two germline ends. CDR3 length: 12 amino acids. The DNA for the CDR3 is TGTGCCAGCAGCCCCCCGTTCTACGAGCAGTACTTC. Protein product: CASSPPFYEQYF.

The V and J genes are TRBV4-1 and TRBJ2-7; D remains unclear. Trimming took off 4 bases at V and 3 bases at J, with 22 bases between the two ends. The CDR3 loop spans 17 amino acids. CDR1 and CDR2 (germline): MGHRA, YSYEKL. The CDR3 is CASSLEPSGRVSYEQYF. The CDR3 DNA follows: TGCGCCAGCAGCCTCGAGCCGTCCGGCAGAGTTAGCTACGAGCAGTACTTC.

The gene calls are TRBV21-1 and TRBJ1-3; no check of the table's D call, TRBD1, against the DNA was made. TRBV21-1 is designated a pseudogene. The CDR3 covers 17 residues. CDR3 region: CASSRTGGGLWGNTIYF. The CDR3 bases are TGTGCCAGCAGCAGGACAGGAGGGGGCCTTTGGGGAAACACCATATATTTT.

This chain links TRBV18 with TRBJ2-7, with D perhaps matching TRBD1 or TRBD2 (5 bases each). The CDR3 is 16 amino acids. Per germline, CDR1 KGHSH and CDR2 LQKENI. Deletions cut 0 bases from V and 3 bases from J, with 15 bases between. In DNA, the CDR3 is TGTGCCAGCTCACCACCTGGGGAGAGGGGTATCTACGAGCAGTACTTC. The encoded protein is CASSPPGERGIYEQYF. Full variable domain (rest looked up from reference TRBV18 and TRBJ2-7): NAGVMQNPRHLVRRRGQEARLRCSPMKGHSHVYWYRQLPEEGLKFMVYLQKENIIDESGMPKERFSAEFPKEGPSILRIQQVVRGDSAAYFCASSPPGERGIYEQYFGPGTRLTVT.

The chain links TRBV10-3 to TRBJ1-6; TRBD1 aligns across 9 bases. CDR3 length: 13 residues. The germline V gene has CDR1 ENHRY and CDR2 SYGVKD. With V trimmed by 10 bases and J by 5 bases, 3 bases remained unmatched. The CDR3 DNA is TGTGCCACGGGACAGGGTGATAATTCACCCCTCCACTTT. Amino acid sequence: CATGQGDNSPLHF.

The V and J genes are TRBV27 and TRBJ2-7, with D possibly being TRBD1 or TRBD2 (7 bases each). CDR3 size: 15 residues. The V and J ends lost 6 bases and 4 bases respectively, with 19 bases between them. Germline lookup yields CDR1 MNHEY and CDR2 SMNVEV (reference sequence). CDR3 nucleotide sequence: TGTGCCAGCAGCCGCGCAGGGGGGGCCGATTACGAGCAGTACTTC. Encoded protein: CASSRAGGADYEQYF.

The chain recombines TRBV10-1 with TRBJ2-3; D call uncertain. The CDR3 runs 13 residues. The V and J ends lost 2 bases and 1 base respectively, with 4 bases between them. Germline-derived CDR1 and CDR2 are WNHNN and SYGVQD (reference sequence). CDR3 protein: CASSEAGTDTQYF. The CDR3 DNA sequence: TGCGCCAGCAGTGAGGCGGGCACAGATACGCAGTATTTT.

V gene TRBV10-3 combines with J gene TRBJ2-7, with 8 bases aligning to TRBD1. Looked up from germline, CDR1 is ENHRY and CDR2 is SYGVKD. With V trimmed by 4 bases and J by 6 bases, 8 bases remained unmatched. The CDR3 runs to 14 residues. The CDR3 sequence: CAISAEQGVFEQYF. CDR3 sequence (DNA): TGTGCCATCAGTGCGGAACAGGGGGTGTTCGAGCAGTACTTC.

This chain connects TRBV6-4 to TRBJ2-4; TRBD2 agrees at 11 bases. Looked up from germline, CDR1 is MRHNA and CDR2 is SNTAGT. The CDR3 has 14 residues. The trim removed 3 bases at V and 7 bases at J, leaving 2 bases unmatched. The CDR3 loop is CASSEVAGGNIQYF. For the CDR3, the DNA is TGTGCCAGCAGTGAAGTAGCGGGGGGGAACATTCAGTACTTC.

The chain links TRBV3-1 (or the pseudogene TRBV3-2) to TRBJ1-2; D ambiguous. The CDR3 has 16 amino acids. With 1 base removed from V and 6 bases from J, the gap between germline ends came to 18 bases. Per the germline V gene, CDR1 is LGHDT and CDR2 is YNNKEL (reference sequence). The chain's CDR3 is CASSQGLNLAGDGYTF. CDR3 in DNA: TGTGCCAGCAGCCAAGGGCTAAATCTAGCTGGGGATGGCTACACCTTC.

The rearrangement uses TRBV2 and TRBJ1-1; D remains unclear. V lost 4 bases to trimming and J lost 3 bases, with 12 bases between them. Germline V lookup: CDR1 SNHLY, CDR2 FYNNEI. There are 14 residues in the CDR3. CDR3 sequence reads: CASSATYSDTEAFF. CDR3 sequence (DNA): TGTGCCAGCAGTGCGACGTACTCTGACACTGAAGCTTTCTTT.

The rearrangement joins TRBV9 to TRBJ2-2; D unresolved. Germline V gene lookup returns CDR1 SGDLS and CDR2 YYNGEE. Trimming took 10 bases from V and 7 from J, leaving 14 bases between them. The CDR3 consists of 12 residues. This CDR3 is CASRRPLGELFF. The CDR3, as DNA: TGTGCCTCCCGGAGACCGCTCGGGGAGCTGTTTTTT.

The chain employs TRBV7-2 and TRBJ1-3; D is unresolved. The CDR3 has 14 amino acids. The germline gives CDR1 SGHTA, CDR2 FQGNSA. Trimming pared 3 bases from V and 1 base from J, leaving 7 bases between. CDR3: CASSFGVSGNTIYF. CDR3 DNA sequence: TGTGCCAGCAGCTTTGGTGTTTCTGGAAACACCATATATTTT.

This chain uses TRBV7-2 with TRBJ1-2; the D is unclear. Looked up from germline, CDR1 is SGHTA and CDR2 is FQGNSA. The CDR3 consists of 15 residues. V was pared by 5 bases and J by 5 bases, with 18 bases between. The CDR3 here is CASSEDGLNRYGYTF. The DNA of the CDR3 is TGTGCCAGCAGCGAGGACGGCCTGAACCGATATGGCTACACCTTC.

Only one count was recorded for this clone. V is TRBV6-5 and J is TRBJ1-6, with 10 bases that match TRBD1. Looked up from germline, CDR1 is MNHEY and CDR2 is SVGAGI. J gave up 10 bases and V 6 bases, and 6 bases lay outside the gene matches. CDR3 size: 14 residues. For the CDR3, the DNA is TGTGCCAGCAGGAAGGGGACAGGGGTGTCACCCCTCCACTTT. This encodes CASRKGTGVSPLHF.

The chain joins TRBV5-4 to TRBJ2-5; D remains unclear. With 4 bases removed from V and 2 bases from J, the gap between germline ends came to 12 bases. Germline loops: CDR1 SGHNT, CDR2 YYREEE (reference sequence). The CDR3 sequence is 14 residues long. CDR3 coding DNA: TGTGCCAGCAGCCAGATTGAGAGGCAAGAGACCCAGTACTTC. It yields the protein CASSQIERQETQYF. The full variable domain, in which reference TRBV5-4 and TRBJ2-5 provide the parts outside the CDR3, is ETGVTQSPTHLIKTRGQQVTLRCSSQSGHNTVSWYQQALGQGPQFIFQYYREEENGRGNFPPRFSGLQFPNYSSELNVNALELDDSALYLCASSQIERQETQYFGPGTRLLVL.